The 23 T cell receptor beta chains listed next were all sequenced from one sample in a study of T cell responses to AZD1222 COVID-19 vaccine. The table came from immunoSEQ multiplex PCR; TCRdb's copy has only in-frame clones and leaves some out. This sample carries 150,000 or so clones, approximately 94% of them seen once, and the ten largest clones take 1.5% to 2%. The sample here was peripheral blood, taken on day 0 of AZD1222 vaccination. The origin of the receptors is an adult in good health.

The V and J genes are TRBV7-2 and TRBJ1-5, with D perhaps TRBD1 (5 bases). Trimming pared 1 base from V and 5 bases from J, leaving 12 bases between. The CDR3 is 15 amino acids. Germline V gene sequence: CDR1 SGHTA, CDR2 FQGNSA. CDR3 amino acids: CASSLGRGEDQPQHF. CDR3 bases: TGTGCCAGCAGCTTAGGGAGGGGCGAGGATCAGCCCCAGCATTTT.

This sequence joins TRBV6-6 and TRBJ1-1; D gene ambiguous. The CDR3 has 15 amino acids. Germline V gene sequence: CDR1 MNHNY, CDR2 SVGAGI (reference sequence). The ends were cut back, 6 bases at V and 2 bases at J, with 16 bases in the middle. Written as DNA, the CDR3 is TGTGCCAGCAGCCCCGTGGCAAGGGTAAACACTGAAGCTTTCTTT. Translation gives CASSPVARVNTEAFF.

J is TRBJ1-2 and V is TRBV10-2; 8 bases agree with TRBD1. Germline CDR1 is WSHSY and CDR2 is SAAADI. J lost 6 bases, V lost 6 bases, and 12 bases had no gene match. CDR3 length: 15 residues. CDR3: CASRDPGQGLNGYTF. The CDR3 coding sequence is TGCGCCAGCAGGGACCCCGGACAGGGTTTGAATGGCTACACCTTC.

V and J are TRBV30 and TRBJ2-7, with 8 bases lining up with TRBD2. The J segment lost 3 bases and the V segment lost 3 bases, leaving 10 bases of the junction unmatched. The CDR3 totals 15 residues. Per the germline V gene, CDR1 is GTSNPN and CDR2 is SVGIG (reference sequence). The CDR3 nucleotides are TGTGCCTGGAGCGCAGGAACTAGCGGAAACTACGAGCAGTACTTC. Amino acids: CAWSAGTSGNYEQYF. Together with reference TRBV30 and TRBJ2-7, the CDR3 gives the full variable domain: SQTIHQWPATLVQPVGSPLSLECTVEGTSNPNLYWYRQAAGRGLQLLFYSVGIGQISSEVPQNLSASRPQDRQFILSSKKLLLSDSGFYLCAWSAGTSGNYEQYFGPGTRLTVT.

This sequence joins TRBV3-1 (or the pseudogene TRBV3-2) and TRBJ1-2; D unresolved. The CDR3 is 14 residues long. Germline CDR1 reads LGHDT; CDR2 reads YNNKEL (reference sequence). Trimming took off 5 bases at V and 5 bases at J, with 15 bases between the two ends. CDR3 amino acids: CASSGRGRLYGYTF. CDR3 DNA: TGTGCCAGCAGCGGCCGAGGGAGGCTATATGGCTACACCTTC.

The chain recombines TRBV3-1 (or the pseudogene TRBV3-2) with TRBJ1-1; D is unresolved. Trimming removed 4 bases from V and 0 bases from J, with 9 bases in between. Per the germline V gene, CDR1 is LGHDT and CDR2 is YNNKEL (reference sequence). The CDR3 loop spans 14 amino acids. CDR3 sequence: CASSPQELNTEAFF. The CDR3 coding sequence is TGTGCCAGCAGCCCCCAGGAGTTGAACACTGAAGCTTTCTTT.

The CDR3 protein is CASSLEGGTTVTGGYGYTF. CDR3 coding DNA: TGCGCCAGCAGCTTGGAAGGGGGGACCACTGTAACGGGAGGCTATGGCTACACCTTC. The rearrangement uses TRBV5-1 and TRBJ1-2; perhaps TRBD1 as D (6 bases). The CDR3 extends over 19 amino acids. V was trimmed by 0 bases and J by 4 bases, leaving 25 bases between them. Germline lookup yields CDR1 SGHRS and CDR2 YFSETQ.

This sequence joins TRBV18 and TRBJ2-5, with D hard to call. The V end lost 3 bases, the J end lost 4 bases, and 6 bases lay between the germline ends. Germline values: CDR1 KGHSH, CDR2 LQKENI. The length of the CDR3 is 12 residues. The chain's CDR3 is CASSPPAETQYF. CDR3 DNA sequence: TGTGCCAGCTCACCGCCGGCAGAGACCCAGTACTTC.

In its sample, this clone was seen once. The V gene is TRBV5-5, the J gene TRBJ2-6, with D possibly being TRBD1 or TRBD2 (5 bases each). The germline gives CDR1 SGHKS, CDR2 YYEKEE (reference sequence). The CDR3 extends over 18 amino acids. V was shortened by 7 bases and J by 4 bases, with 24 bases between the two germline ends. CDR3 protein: CASEAFGQGRSGANVLTF. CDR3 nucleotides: TGTGCCAGCGAAGCCTTCGGGCAGGGACGCTCAGGGGCCAACGTCCTGACTTTC.

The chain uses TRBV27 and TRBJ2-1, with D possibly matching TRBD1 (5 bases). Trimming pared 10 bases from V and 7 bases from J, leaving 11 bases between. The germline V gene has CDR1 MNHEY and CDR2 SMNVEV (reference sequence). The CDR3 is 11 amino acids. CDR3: CATRAWNEQFF. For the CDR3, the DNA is TGTGCCACCAGGGCGTGGAATGAGCAGTTCTTC.

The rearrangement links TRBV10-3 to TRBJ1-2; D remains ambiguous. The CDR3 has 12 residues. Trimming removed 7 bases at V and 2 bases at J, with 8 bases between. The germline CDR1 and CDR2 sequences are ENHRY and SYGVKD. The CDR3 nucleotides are TGTGCCATCAATCCGGGCAACTATGGCTACACCTTC. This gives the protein CAINPGNYGYTF.

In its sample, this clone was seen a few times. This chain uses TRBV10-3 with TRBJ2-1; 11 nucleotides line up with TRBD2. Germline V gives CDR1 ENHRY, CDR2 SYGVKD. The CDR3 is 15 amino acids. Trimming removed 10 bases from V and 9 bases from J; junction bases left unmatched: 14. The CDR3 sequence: CATRPGLAVYGEQFF. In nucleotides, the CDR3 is TGTGCCACGCGTCCGGGACTAGCGGTTTATGGTGAGCAGTTCTTC.

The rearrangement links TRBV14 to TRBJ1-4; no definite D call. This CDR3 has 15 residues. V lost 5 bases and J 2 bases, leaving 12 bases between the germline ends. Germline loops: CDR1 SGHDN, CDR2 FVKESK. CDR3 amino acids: CASSARTGTNEKLFF. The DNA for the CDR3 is TGTGCCAGCAGCGCCCGGACCGGTACTAATGAAAAACTGTTTTTT.

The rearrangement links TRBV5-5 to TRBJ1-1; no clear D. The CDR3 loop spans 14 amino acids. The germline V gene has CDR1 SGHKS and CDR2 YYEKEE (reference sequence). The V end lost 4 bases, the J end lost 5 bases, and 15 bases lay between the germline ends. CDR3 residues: CASSRTRAGTEAFF. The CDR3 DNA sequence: TGTGCCAGCAGCCGGACGAGGGCGGGGACTGAAGCTTTCTTT. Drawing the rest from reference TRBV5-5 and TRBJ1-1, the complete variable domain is DAGVTQSPTHLIKTRGQQVTLRCSPISGHKSVSWYQQVLGQGPQFIFQYYEKEERGRGNFPDRFSARQFPNYSSELNVNALLLGDSALYLCASSRTRAGTEAFFGQGTRLTVV.

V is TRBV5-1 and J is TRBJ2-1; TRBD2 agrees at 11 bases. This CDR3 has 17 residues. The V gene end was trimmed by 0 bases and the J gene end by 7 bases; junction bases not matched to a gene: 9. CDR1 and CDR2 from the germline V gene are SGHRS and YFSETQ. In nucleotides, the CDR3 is TGCGCCAGCAGCTTGGTGCTGGGTAGCGGGAGGGATAATGAGCAGTTCTTC. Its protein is CASSLVLGSGRDNEQFF.

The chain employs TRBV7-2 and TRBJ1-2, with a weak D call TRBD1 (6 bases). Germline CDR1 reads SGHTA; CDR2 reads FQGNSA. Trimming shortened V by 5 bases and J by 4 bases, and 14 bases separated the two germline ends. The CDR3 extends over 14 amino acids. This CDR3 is CASSPLQGPYGYTF. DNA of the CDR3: TGTGCCAGCAGCCCTCTACAGGGCCCCTATGGCTACACCTTC.

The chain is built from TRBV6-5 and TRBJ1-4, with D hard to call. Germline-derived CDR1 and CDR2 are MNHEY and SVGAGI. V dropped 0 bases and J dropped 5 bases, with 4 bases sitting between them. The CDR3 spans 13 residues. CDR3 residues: CASSYSENEKLFF. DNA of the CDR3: TGTGCCAGCAGTTACTCAGAAAATGAAAAACTGTTTTTT.

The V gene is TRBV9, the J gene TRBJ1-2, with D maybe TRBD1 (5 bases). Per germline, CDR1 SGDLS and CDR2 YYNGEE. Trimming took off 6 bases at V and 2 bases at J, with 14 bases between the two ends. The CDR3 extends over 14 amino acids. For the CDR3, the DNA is TGTGCCAGCACCGCAACGGGGCAGAACTATGGCTACACCTTC. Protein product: CASTATGQNYGYTF.

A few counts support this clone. In DNA, the CDR3 is TGTGCCAGCAGCTGGGGGGGACTAGAGAACATTCAGTACTTC. Its protein product is CASSWGGLENIQYF. The genes are TRBV11-2 and TRBJ2-4; 8 bases are shared with TRBD2. With 4 bases clipped from V and 7 bases from J, the junction kept 6 bases outside the gene matches. This CDR3 spans 14 amino acids. Germline assignment: CDR1 SGHAT and CDR2 FQNNGV.

The CDR3 nucleotides read TGTGCCAGCAGGGGGACAGGGGGGATTGGCTACACCTTC. This codes for CASRGTGGIGYTF. This rearrangement joins TRBV6-4 to TRBJ1-2, with 11 bases matching TRBD1. This CDR3 comprises 13 residues. The germline V gene has CDR1 MRHNA and CDR2 SNTAGT. The V gene end was trimmed by 6 bases and the J gene end by 7 bases; junction bases not matched to a gene: 4.

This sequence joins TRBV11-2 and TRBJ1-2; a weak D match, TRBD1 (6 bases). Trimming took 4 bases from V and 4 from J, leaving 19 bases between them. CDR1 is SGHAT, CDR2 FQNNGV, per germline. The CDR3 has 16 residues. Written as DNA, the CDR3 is TGTGCCAGCAGCTCTCTCGGGGGCAGCTATACCTATGGCTACACCTTC. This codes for CASSSLGGSYTYGYTF.

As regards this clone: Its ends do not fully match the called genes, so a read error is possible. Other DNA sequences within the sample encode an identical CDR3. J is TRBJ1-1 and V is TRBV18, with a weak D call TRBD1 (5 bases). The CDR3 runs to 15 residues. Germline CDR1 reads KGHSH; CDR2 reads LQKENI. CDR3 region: CASSPLARQNTEAFF. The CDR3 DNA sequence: TGTGCCAGCTCACCACTGGCCCGACAGAACACTGAGGCTTTCTTT.

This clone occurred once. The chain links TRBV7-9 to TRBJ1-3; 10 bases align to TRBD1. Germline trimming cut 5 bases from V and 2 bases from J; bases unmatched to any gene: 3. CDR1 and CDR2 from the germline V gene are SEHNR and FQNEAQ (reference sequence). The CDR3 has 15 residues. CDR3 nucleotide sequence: TGTGCCAGCAGCCCCGGACAGGGGGCTGGAAACACCATATATTTT. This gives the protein CASSPGQGAGNTIYF.